This TCR beta chain emerged from a study of CD8 T cells in ankylosing spondylitis. Study results and limitations: Significant enrichment of disease-linked clones was reportedly seen in matched ankylosing spondylitis synovial fluid. What seemed typical of ankylosing spondylitis blood was a TCR beta motif built from under 10 highly homologous variants. Previously reported in reactive arthritis synovial fluid and blood were some of the motif variants.

This clonotype has at least ten counts. Its antigen remains unknown. As the method for making TCR beta libraries, quantitative 5'-RACE with molecular barcodes was used. One entry per CDR3 protein, called by TCRdb with MiXCR from the 5' RACE reads. Of around 490,000 distinct CDR3 sequences listed, roughly 5% are singletons. The clonotype comes from a male donor with ankylosing spondylitis. Sequences were obtained from blood, either unsorted or a sorted T cell fraction (not recorded which).

The CDR3 DNA reads TGCAGTGCTACACGGACGGGAACCTATGGCTACACCTTC. This sequence encodes CSATRTGTYGYTF. The chain combines TRBV20-1 with TRBJ1-2, with no clear D. Trimming removed 4 bases at V and 4 bases at J, with 13 bases between. This CDR3 comprises 13 residues. Germline V gives CDR1 DFQATT, CDR2 SNEGSKA (reference sequence).